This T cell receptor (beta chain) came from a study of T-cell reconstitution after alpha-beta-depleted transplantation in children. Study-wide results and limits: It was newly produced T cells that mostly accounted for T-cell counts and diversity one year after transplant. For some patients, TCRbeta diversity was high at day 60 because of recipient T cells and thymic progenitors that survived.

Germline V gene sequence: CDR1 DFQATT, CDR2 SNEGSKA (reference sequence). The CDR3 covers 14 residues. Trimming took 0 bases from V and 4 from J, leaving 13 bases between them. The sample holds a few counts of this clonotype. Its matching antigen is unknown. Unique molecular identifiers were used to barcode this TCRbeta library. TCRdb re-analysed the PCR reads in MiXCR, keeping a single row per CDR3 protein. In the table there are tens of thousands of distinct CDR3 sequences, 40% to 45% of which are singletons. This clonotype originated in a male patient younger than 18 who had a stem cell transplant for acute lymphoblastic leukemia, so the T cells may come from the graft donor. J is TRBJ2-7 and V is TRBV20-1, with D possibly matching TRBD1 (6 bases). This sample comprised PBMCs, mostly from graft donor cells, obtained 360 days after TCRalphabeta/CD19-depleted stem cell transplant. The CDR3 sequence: CSARDGVRGYEQYF. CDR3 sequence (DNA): TGCAGTGCTAGAGATGGAGTGAGGGGGTACGAGCAGTACTTC.